Shown below are 8 T cell receptor beta chains from a single sample sequenced in a study of T cells in Graves' hyperthyroidism and ophthalmopathy. RNA transcripts served as the template for amplifying TCR beta CDR3 regions. HTBI primers were the set used in a first-round RT-PCR of the TCR CDR3. TCRdb ran MiXCR on the multiplex PCR reads and lists one entry per CDR3 protein. The sample lists about 210,000 distinct CDR3 sequences, 15% to 20% occurring once. The sample consisted of blood. These receptors originate from a man aged 45-60 years with Graves' hyperthyroidism.

In this sample, this clonotype turned up many times. The gene calls are TRBV7-9 and TRBJ2-7, with D perhaps TRBD2 (5 bases). The CDR3 runs to 15 residues. CDR1 SEHNR and CDR2 FQNEAQ come from the germline V gene (reference sequence). V was clipped by 5 bases and J by 1 base, with 15 bases between them. In DNA, the CDR3 is TGTGCCAGCAGCCACAGACTAATTGAATCCTACGAGCAGTACTTC. Translation gives CASSHRLIESYEQYF.

This clonotype was seen a few times. This chain links TRBV29-1 with TRBJ2-7, with 7 bases aligning to TRBD1. Trimming cost V 6 bases and J 4 bases; bases outside gene matches: 9. The CDR3 sequence is 13 residues long. From germline, CDR1 is SQVTM and CDR2 ANQGSEA. The CDR3 protein is CSVTGTVGYEQYF. DNA for the CDR3: TGCAGCGTAACCGGGACAGTTGGTTACGAGCAGTACTTC.

As for this clonotype: A much larger clonotype is one base distant, so this may be a read error. The final CDR3 position lacks the conserved phenylalanine or tryptophan, pointing to a likely read error. The chain employs TRBV6-2 or TRBV6-3 and TRBJ2-1; 9 nucleotides match TRBD1. The CDR3 sequence is 15 residues long. In germline, CDR1 is MNHEY, CDR2 SVGEGT. V lost 6 bases, J lost 6 bases, and 9 bases stayed unmatched. CDR3 in amino acids: CASRNSGQGRNEQFL. CDR3 bases: TGTGCCAGCAGGAACTCGGGACAGGGACGCAATGAGCAGTTCCTC.

This clonotype was detected many times. The chain is built from TRBV19 and TRBJ2-1, with unresolved D. Trimming stripped 0 bases from V and 6 bases from J, with 6 bases between. The germline CDR1 and CDR2 sequences are LNHDA and SQIVND (reference sequence). This CDR3 has 13 amino acids. DNA for the CDR3: TGTGCCAGTAGTATAGATCAAGGCAATGAGCAGTTCTTC. Residues: CASSIDQGNEQFF. The whole variable domain, filled in from reference TRBV19 and TRBJ2-1, reads DGGITQSPKYLFRKEGQNVTLSCEQNLNHDAMYWYRQDPGQGLRLIYYSQIVNDFQKGDIAEGYSVSREKKESFPLTVTSAQKNPTAFYLCASSIDQGNEQFFGPGTRLTVL.

This clonotype was observed many times. The chain uses TRBV6-2 or TRBV6-3 and TRBJ1-2; 9 bases align to TRBD1. Germline CDR1 and CDR2: MNHEY and SVGEGT. This CDR3 comprises 18 residues. V gave up 0 bases and J gave up 2 bases; unmatched junction bases: 10. The CDR3 loop reads CASSYSTTGTGRNYGYTF. The CDR3 nucleotides are TGTGCCAGCAGTTACTCGACGACAGGGACAGGGAGAAACTATGGCTACACCTTC.

This clonotype came up many times. The chain recombines TRBV12-3 or TRBV12-4 with TRBJ1-1, with a weak D call TRBD1 (5 bases). V was clipped by 7 bases and J by 0 bases, with 24 bases between them. This CDR3 has 18 residues. The CDR3 here is CASTRLLGPDILNTEAFF. CDR3 coding DNA: TGTGCCAGCACCCGGTTGTTGGGCCCGGACATACTGAACACTGAAGCTTTCTTT.

This clonotype was observed many times. The chain employs TRBV7-3 and TRBJ2-7; 9 bases match TRBD2. CDR1 is SGHTA and CDR2 is FQGTGA in the germline V gene. This CDR3 spans 13 amino acids. The V segment lost 5 bases and the J segment 4 bases; nucleotides outside the gene matches: 3. CDR3 in DNA: TGTGCCAGCAGCATTAGCGGGAGTTACGAGCAGTACTTC. It yields the protein CASSISGSYEQYF. Variable domain in full (rest from reference TRBV7-3 and TRBJ2-7): GAGVSQTPSNKVTEKGKYVELRCDPISGHTALYWYRQSLGQGPEFLIYFQGTGAADDSGLPNDRFFAVRPEGSVSTLKIQRTERGDSAVYLCASSISGSYEQYFGPGTRLTVT.

V gene TRBV3-1 combines with J gene TRBJ1-6; D is possibly TRBD1 (5 bases). In germline, CDR1 is LGHDT, CDR2 YNNKEL (reference sequence). This CDR3 region has 14 residues. V was cut by 0 bases and J by 8 bases, with 8 bases left in between. CDR3 amino acids: CASSQEGGDSPLHF. CDR3 DNA sequence: TGTGCCAGCAGCCAAGAGGGAGGGGATTCACCCCTCCACTTT.